This entry features one T cell receptor beta chain sequence. It has no known antigen specificity. The input lacks base qualities; no much larger clone sits a single base away. TCRbeta CDR3 regions were amplified from genomic DNA using the immunoSEQ Assay, a bias-controlled multiplex PCR. Per the original workflow: The number of nucleated cells in each sample was estimated by amplification of reference gene primers within the assay. To quantify the absolute abundance of each unique TCRbeta CDR3 rearrangement, sequence reads were collapsed and filtered. For each sample, productive Simpson clonality was calculated as the square root of Simpson's diversity index over productive rearrangements. TCRdb retrieved this table from immuneACCESS and kept in-frame rearrangements only. Not all clones are present; in checked studies, unresolved V genes account for under half, and no reason is known for the remainder. V and J calls and clone size are as listed in that table; D and trimming were resolved from the DNA. The sample table lists under 80,000 clones, about four fifths of them with a count of one. Together, the top ten hold around 10% of the sample.

This specimen comes from a study of blood T cell repertoires in COVID-19 (TCRdb year 2020). At the level of the whole study: Samples from collaborators originated in the United States, Italy and Spain and spanned both the acute and convalescent phases of COVID-19. Where available, HLA class I and class II types were taken from metadata supplied by the sample provider and were not determined by assay-based typing. The prospective study material was composed of cDNA or gDNA derived from T cells, B-cell-depleted T cells, or PBMCs. The dataset comprised deeply sampled blood TCRbeta repertoires from subjects exposed to, actively infected with, or recovered from COVID-19. Sample metadata almost always included a de-identified subject ID, COVID-19 status, age in years and sex. The repertoires were released in a freely available public database intended as a resource for research on the immune response to SARS-CoV-2. Samples were obtained from the ongoing ImmuneRACE study (first 160 participants) and from 1,200 or so subjects provided by 6 global collaborators.

The collaborating institutions used their own protocols to collect whole blood in K2EDTA tubes. For TCRbeta analysis, collaborator samples were shipped as frozen whole blood, as isolated PBMCs, or as DNA extracted from either sample type. What the research found in general, with its limitations: Clinical and demographic metadata were provided uncurated, with the amount varying by source and participant.

V is reduced by 5 bases and J by 2 bases, leaving a spacing of 8 bases between them. From its cysteine to its phenylalanine, the CDR3 spans 13 amino acids. Here the CDR3 DNA is all that survives: 39 bases in frame from base 1. The germline V gene gives CDR1 as SGHTA and CDR2 as FQGNSA. Sequencing was carried out using peripheral blood. The chain is made from TRBV7-2 and TRBJ2-3; the D gene lacks a confident call. This receptor was obtained from a man in his fifties with acute or convalescent COVID-19. The CDR3 sequence is CASSLTPTDTQYF. The base sequence is TGTGCCAGCAGCCTCACTCCCACAGATACGCAGTATTTT. Reference TRBV7-2 and TRBJ2-3 genes cover what lies past the CDR3, so the full variable domain is GAGVSQSPSNKVTEKGKDVELRCDPISGHTALYWYRQSLGQGLEFLIYFQGNSAPDKSGLPSDRFSAERTGGSVSTLTIQRTQQEDSAVYLCASSLTPTDTQYFGPGTRLTVL.